This T cell receptor beta chain was documented in a study of T cell responses to AZD1222 COVID-19 vaccine. TCRdb's table, derived via immunoSEQ multiplex PCR, lists solely in-frame clones and lacks some. The sample includes more than 95,000 clones, about 82% of them seen just once. With regard to this clone: Antigen unknown.

CDR3 length: 14 amino acids. CDR1 is SGHNT, CDR2 YYREEE, per germline (reference sequence). Trimming took 0 bases from V and 0 from J, leaving 5 bases between them. Whether given at about 4 or about 12 weeks, second doses were pooled. General study results and limits: Unmutated variant regions are reportedly the target of nearly half of TCRs that are spike-specific. Repertoires in all cases were sampled only once the peak T cell response had passed.

This clonotype originated in an adult who received the AZD1222 COVID-19 vaccine. The chain employs TRBV5-4 and TRBJ2-3; D tentatively fits TRBD1 or TRBD2 (5 bases each). Sequencing used peripheral blood, obtained 28 days after the second AZD1222 dose. The CDR3 region is CASSLGGSTDTQYF. The CDR3 nucleotides read TGTGCCAGCAGCTTGGGGGGGAGCACAGATACGCAGTATTTT.